This is a list of T cell receptor beta chains from one sample in a study of T cells in Graves' hyperthyroidism and ophthalmopathy. TCRdb re-analysed the multiplex PCR reads in MiXCR, keeping a single row per CDR3 protein. The sample records about 600,000 distinct CDR3 sequences, 12% to 15% being singletons. What was sequenced was blood. The source is a woman younger than 35 with Graves' ophthalmopathy. CDR3s include the opening cysteine and the closing phenylalanine or tryptophan. D genes are given only for firm matches. Rows may omit the clone size; those that give it use once, few, many or a size class.

CDR3nt	CDR3aa	v_gene	abundance	j_gene	d_gene
TGCAGCGTTCGGCTGGGGGCCGACACTGAAGCTTTCTTT	CSVRLGADTEAFF	TRBV29-1	NA	TRBJ1-1	NA
TGTGCCAGCAGCCGTAAGTTCGGCAGGGACATGACAGATACGCAGTATTTT	CASSRKFGRDMTDTQYF	TRBV4-2	NA	TRBJ2-3	NA
TGTGCCAGCAAGACTAGCGAGTTTACCGGGGAGCTGTTTTTT	CASKTSEFTGELFF	TRBV6-1	many	TRBJ2-2	TRBD2
TGTGCCAGTAGTATTGAGATGGCCGCAGAGACCCAGTACTTC	CASSIEMAAETQYF	TRBV19	NA	TRBJ2-5	NA
TGCAGCGTTGAAAAGACAGGGCCCTACGAGCAGTACTTC	CSVEKTGPYEQYF	TRBV29-1	many	TRBJ2-7	TRBD1
TGTGCCAGCAGTCACCCGGGGGAGACCCAGTACTTC	CASSHPGETQYF	TRBV12-3/TRBV12-4	many	TRBJ2-5	NA
TGTGCCAGCAGTATCAGCGGGACTGCGGACTCCTACGAGCAGTACTTC	CASSISGTADSYEQYF	TRBV12-3/TRBV12-4	many	TRBJ2-7	TRBD2
TGTGCCAGTAGTATCTCAAAGAACACTGAAGCTTTCTTT	CASSISKNTEAFF	TRBV19	many	TRBJ1-1	NA
TGTGCCAGCAGTTACTCAGGTCGGGGAACAGCGGACGAGCAGTACTTC	CASSYSGRGTADEQYF	TRBV6-5	many	TRBJ2-7	NA
TGTGCCAGCAGTTTATCTCTTCGGGAGTACGAGCAGTACTTC	CASSLSLREYEQYF	TRBV6-1	many	TRBJ2-7	NA
TGTGCCAGTAGTATAGCGGGACTAGCGGGATACAATGAGCAGTTCTTC	CASSIAGLAGYNEQFF	TRBV19	many	TRBJ2-1	TRBD2
TGTGCCAGCAGCCCGCACCGGACGGACCAAAGGTTCTTC	CASSPHRTDQRFF	TRBV13	few	TRBJ2-1	NA
TGTGCCAGCAGTGGGACTAGCGGAGGCTACGAGCAGTACTTC	CASSGTSGGYEQYF	TRBV12-3/TRBV12-4	many	TRBJ2-7	TRBD2
TGTGCCAGCAGTTACTCTCGCGGGAAGCGCACAGATACGCAGTATTTT	CASSYSRGKRTDTQYF	TRBV6-2/TRBV6-3	many	TRBJ2-3	NA
TGTACCAGCAGTTTGGACAGCCCCTACGAGCAGTACTTC	CTSSLDSPYEQYF	TRBV28	NA	TRBJ2-7	NA
TGTGCCAGCAGTAAACAAGAGACCCAGTACTTC	CASSKQETQYF	TRBV2	many	TRBJ2-5	NA
TGTGCCAGCAGCTTACTTCTAGCGGCAGATACGCAGTATTTT	CASSLLLAADTQYF	TRBV7-2	many	TRBJ2-3	TRBD2
TGTGCCAGCAGTTATCGGACAGGGGGACAACTCCCAACCGAAAACATTCAGTACTTC	CASSYRTGGQLPTENIQYF	TRBV6-5	NA	TRBJ2-4	TRBD1
TGTGCCAGCAGCCGCCGGGCAGGCTCAAATCAGCCCCAGCATTTT	CASSRRAGSNQPQHF	TRBV7-6	many	TRBJ1-5	NA